Listed below are T cell receptor beta chains from one sample, sequenced in a study of shared clonotypes between healthy human individuals. Generated by immunoSEQ multiplex PCR, the TCRdb table keeps only in-frame clones and is missing some. The profile shows 2 million or so clones, 85% to 95% of them singletons. Sequencing used naive CD4+ T cells sorted from blood. These receptors all stem from a man younger than 30 in good health. CDR3s include the opening cysteine and the closing phenylalanine or tryptophan. A D gene is named only where the DNA matches it firmly. Only part of the rows carry a size: once, few, many, or a class if the clone is expanded.

TRBJ2-5	-	TRBV5-1	once	15	CASSFGGLGFGTQYF	TGCGCCAGCAGCTTCGGGGGACTGGGGTTCGGGACCCAGTACTTC
TRBJ2-6	-	TRBV2	-	16	CASSETGSAGANVLTF	TGTGCCAGCAGTGAAACAGGGTCGGCTGGGGCCAACGTCCTGACTTTC
TRBJ2-3	TRBD2	TRBV2	-	13	CASSGRRTDTQYF	TGTGCCAGTAGCGGGAGGCGCACAGATACGCAGTATTTT
TRBJ1-2	TRBD1	TRBV28	-	14	CASSPDRGLYGYTF	TGTGCCAGCAGTCCGGACAGGGGCCTCTATGGCTACACCTTC
TRBJ1-1	TRBD1	TRBV10-3	-	14	CAISVGQGSTEAFF	TGTGCCATCAGTGTAGGACAGGGCTCGACTGAAGCTTTCTTT
TRBJ2-7	TRBD1	TRBV25-1	once	15	CASSTGGQGANEQYF	TGTGCCAGCAGTACTGGGGGACAGGGGGCAAACGAGCAGTACTTC
TRBJ1-1	-	TRBV28	-	11	CATRGDAEAFF	TGTGCCACCCGAGGGGATGCAGAAGCTTTCTTT
TRBJ2-7	TRBD1	TRBV2	-	15	CASSEEQGAAYEQYF	TGTGCCAGCAGTGAAGAACAGGGGGCGGCCTACGAGCAGTACTTC
TRBJ1-4	-	TRBV30	once	16	CAWSDWDGATNEKLFF	TGTGCCTGGAGTGACTGGGACGGAGCAACTAATGAAAAACTGTTTTTT
TRBJ2-2	TRBD1	TRBV19	-	16	CASSTQQGAHTGELFF	TGTGCCAGTAGTACTCAACAGGGGGCGCACACCGGGGAGCTGTTTTTT
TRBJ1-3	-	TRBV27	-	14	CASSQQSSGNTIYF	TGTGCCAGCAGTCAACAAAGCTCTGGAAACACCATATATTTT
TRBJ2-7	-	TRBV7-9	-	15	CASSGTGTPPYEQYF	TGTGCCAGCAGCGGCACCGGGACACCACCATACGAGCAGTACTTC
TRBJ1-2	-	TRBV4-1	few	14	CASSPSTRTGGYTF	TGCGCCAGCAGCCCCTCGACTCGGACGGGTGGCTACACCTTC
TRBJ2-7	-	TRBV15	-	15	CATSRDGLRWDEQYF	TGTGCCACCAGCAGAGATGGACTTCGCTGGGACGAGCAGTACTTC
TRBJ1-4	TRBD1	TRBV5-1	-	16	CASSPGTAKANEKLFF	TGCGCCAGCAGCCCCGGGACAGCGAAGGCAAATGAAAAACTGTTTTTT
TRBJ2-5	-	TRBV5-1	-	15	CASSLEGQPPGAQYF	TGCGCCAGCAGCTTGGAAGGACAGCCTCCGGGGGCCCAGTACTTC
TRBJ1-3	-	TRBV23-1	-	19	CASSQPVTGRPLSGNTIYF	TGCGCCAGCAGTCAACCGGTGACAGGTAGACCCCTCTCTGGAAACACCATATATTTT
TRBJ1-1	TRBD1	TRBV19	once	14	CASSLDRSNTEAFF	TGTGCCAGTAGTCTGGACAGGTCGAACACTGAAGCTTTCTTT
TRBJ1-1	TRBD1	TRBV9	-	14	CASSPRTGETEAFF	TGTGCCAGCAGCCCACGGACAGGGGAAACTGAAGCTTTCTTT
TRBJ1-3	-	TRBV2	-	15	CASSATGNSGNTIYF	TGTGCCAGCAGTGCGACAGGAAACTCTGGAAACACCATATATTTT
TRBJ2-7	TRBD1	TRBV27	-	13	CASSRTGSDEQYF	TGTGCCAGCAGTAGGACAGGGAGCGACGAGCAGTACTTC
TRBJ2-7	-	TRBV6-5	-	14	CASSNRAAPYEQYF	TGTGCCAGCAGCAATAGGGCAGCACCCTACGAGCAGTACTTC
TRBJ1-1	-	TRBV2	once	12	CASRSGSTEAFF	TGTGCCAGCAGGTCGGGAAGCACTGAAGCTTTCTTT
TRBJ2-3	TRBD1	TRBV10-3	-	14	CAIRDGQDPDTQYF	TGTGCCATCAGGGACGGACAGGACCCAGATACGCAGTATTTT
TRBJ1-1	-	TRBV5-1	-	14	CASSSEGSGTEAFF	TGCGCCAGCAGCTCCGAAGGGTCGGGGACTGAAGCTTTCTTT
TRBJ1-3	-	TRBV2	-	15	CASSAGHISGNTIYF	TGTGCCAGCAGTGCCGGACACATCTCTGGAAACACCATATATTTT
TRBJ2-7	-	TRBV9	-	16	CASSPRGVGAVYEQYF	TGTGCCAGCAGCCCCCGAGGGGTGGGTGCGGTCTACGAGCAGTACTTC
TRBJ1-5	TRBD1	TRBV6-1	-	19	CASSDEERGTANSNQPQHF	TGTGCCAGCAGTGACGAGGAGAGGGGGACAGCTAATAGCAATCAGCCCCAGCATTTT
TRBJ1-4	-	TRBV5-6	few	11	CASRQGEKLFF	TGTGCCAGTCGTCAGGGGGAAAAACTGTTTTTT
TRBJ1-5	-	TRBV19	-	14	CASSSAAGYQPQHF	TGTGCCAGTAGTTCGGCGGCAGGCTATCAGCCCCAGCATTTT
TRBJ1-5	-	TRBV9	-	14	CASSVGSENQPQHF	TGTGCCAGCAGCGTAGGCAGCGAAAATCAGCCCCAGCATTTT
TRBJ2-7	TRBD1	TRBV7-2	-	14	CASSLEGGYYEQYF	TGTGCCAGCAGCTTAGAAGGGGGCTACTACGAGCAGTACTTC
TRBJ2-1	TRBD2	TRBV19	-	15	CASSLAGGLYNEQFF	TGTGCCAGTTCTCTAGCGGGGGGGTTGTACAATGAGCAGTTCTTC
TRBJ1-2	TRBD1	TRBV29-1	-	11	CSVGQGGGYTF	TGCAGCGTTGGACAGGGGGGTGGCTACACCTTC
TRBJ2-3	TRBD2	TRBV19	-	16	CASSTRTSGTIDTQYF	TGTGCCAGTAGTACCCGGACTAGCGGGACGATAGATACGCAGTATTTT
TRBJ1-2	-	TRBV5-1	-	15	CASSLDRTESGGYTF	TGCGCCAGCAGCCTCGACCGGACAGAATCGGGTGGCTACACCTTC
TRBJ2-2	-	TRBV5-1	-	15	CASSGAGAGPGELFF	TGCGCCAGCAGCGGCGCAGGGGCGGGTCCCGGGGAGCTGTTTTTT
TRBJ1-2	-	TRBV5-1	-	14	CASSPPGAGYGYTF	TGCGCCAGCAGCCCCCCAGGGGCTGGGTATGGCTACACCTTC
TRBJ2-1	TRBD2	TRBV11-2	-	15	CASSLIAGSLNEQFF	TGTGCCAGCAGCCTGATAGCGGGGTCCTTAAATGAGCAGTTCTTC
TRBJ2-7	TRBD2	TRBV7-2	-	15	CASSLELAGGTEQYF	TGTGCCAGCAGCTTAGAACTCGCGGGGGGTACCGAGCAGTACTTC
TRBJ1-1	-	TRBV6-5	-	15	CASSPPRGTNTEAFF	TGTGCCAGCAGTCCCCCTCGGGGAACGAACACTGAAGCTTTCTTT
TRBJ2-1	-	TRBV30	-	12	CAWSDTYGEQFF	TGTGCCTGGAGTGATACGTATGGGGAGCAGTTCTTC
TRBJ2-1	TRBD2	TRBV9	-	16	CASSVGGTSGFNEQFF	TGTGCCAGCAGCGTAGGCGGGACTAGCGGGTTCAATGAGCAGTTCTTC
TRBJ2-3	-	TRBV18	-	15	CASSINREDTDTQYF	TGTGCCAGCTCAATTAACAGGGAGGACACAGATACGCAGTATTTT
TRBJ1-4	-	TRBV6-6	-	16	CASSPMGPGRNEKLFF	TGTGCCAGCAGCCCCATGGGTCCGGGCCGTAATGAAAAACTGTTTTTT
TRBJ1-2	TRBD1	TRBV25-1	-	16	CASSEPGTENSYGYTF	TGTGCCAGCAGTGAACCCGGGACAGAGAACTCCTATGGCTACACCTTC
TRBJ1-5	-	TRBV10-1	once	13	CASSKDSNQPQHF	TGCGCCAGCAGCAAGGATAGCAATCAGCCCCAGCATTTT
TRBJ1-5	-	TRBV6-1	-	13	CATKEDLNQPQHF	TGTGCCACCAAAGAGGATTTGAATCAGCCCCAGCATTTT
TRBJ1-6	TRBD1	TRBV18	-	20	CASSPAPRTGRTPYNSPLHF	TGTGCCAGCTCACCAGCCCCAAGGACAGGGAGGACACCCTATAATTCACCCCTCCACTTT
TRBJ1-5	-	TRBV29-1	-	14	CSVSGQGGDQPQHF	TGCAGCGTTTCCGGTCAAGGTGGGGATCAGCCCCAGCATTTT